The 28 T cell receptor beta chains listed next were all sequenced from one sample in a study of tissue T cells after allogeneic stem cell transplantation. Time point described: mouse harvest day 14 after allogeneic transplant. Mouse grafts combined 10^7 T-cell-depleted bone marrow cells with 10^6 splenic CD5+ T cells. Sequencing was performed with immunoSEQ multiplex PCR; in TCRdb, only in-frame clones are kept and a portion is missing. In the table there are 3,000 or so clones, under 50% of which are singletons. Sequencing input: lymph node tissue. The receptor source for this set is a female BALB/c mouse given C57BL/6 T cells with graft-versus-host disease after an allogeneic hematopoietic cell transplant.

In regard to this clone: Gene names and germline match the mouse. Read coverage stops 1 residue before the CDR3 terminus; the germline J gene supplies the remainder. This rearrangement joins TRBV4 to TRBJ1-1; D gene uncertain. The germline gives CDR1 LGHDT, CDR2 YNNKQL (reference sequence). Trimming cost V 4 bases and J 1 base, with 4 bases left between them. There are 12 residues in the CDR3. CDR3 DNA, as far as it was read: TGTGCCAGCAGCTTCAGAAACACAGAAGTCTTC. Its translation: CASSFRNTEVF. The entire CDR3 protein reads CASSFRNTEVFF.

On this clone itself: The genes and germline here are from mouse. The sequenced fragment ends 1 residue before the CDR3 boundary, so the rest is inferred from the germline J gene. The V call is TRBV3, the J call TRBJ1-4; D may be TRBD1 (6 bases). Trimming shortened V by 1 base and J by 6 bases, and 6 bases separated the two germline ends. Germline lookup yields CDR1 SNHLY and CDR2 FYNGKV (reference sequence). The CDR3 has 13 residues. CDR3 in amino acids: CASSLDRDERLFF. The CDR3 DNA, read in part, is TGTGCCAGCAGCTTAGACAGGGACGAAAGATTATTT.

This clone was picked up a small number of times. Gene names denote mouse genes. The read ends 1 residue early relative to the CDR3; the germline J gene fills the gap. The genes are TRBV16 and TRBJ1-2; TRBD1 matches 7 bases. V lost 3 bases, J lost 0 bases, and 1 base stayed unmatched. This CDR3 has 14 residues. CDR1 is SGHSA, CDR2 FRNQAP, per germline. Partial CDR3 DNA: TGTGCAAGCAGCTTGGGGACAGCAAACTCCGACTACACC. Amino acid sequence: CASSLGTANSDYT. The whole CDR3 is CASSLGTANSDYTF. Full variable domain (missing parts from reference TRBV16 and TRBJ1-2): NAGVIQTPRHKVTGKGQEATLWCEPISGHSAVFWYRQTIVQGLEFLTYFRNQAPIDDSGMPKERFSAQMPNQSHSTLKIQSTQPQDSAVYLCASSLGTANSDYTFGSGTRLLVI.

For this clone: The germline and genes are mouse ones. The CDR3 end lies 1 residue beyond the end of the read and is filled in from the germline J gene. The chain is built from TRBV22 and TRBJ2-3; the D call in the table, TRBD2, was not verified against the DNA. TRBV22 corresponds to a pseudogene. The CDR3 totals 16 residues. The part of the CDR3 DNA that was read is TGTGCCAGCAGTTGTTGGGGGGGGCGCTGTGCAGAAACGCTGTAT. Translating gives CASSCWGGRCAETLY. The complete CDR3 protein is CASSCWGGRCAETLYF.

Worth noting for this clone: Gene names denote mouse genes. This CDR3 reads CASRGTEVFF. The DNA read from the CDR3 is TGTGCCAGCCGAGGGACAGAAGTCTTC. The rearrangement joins TRBV13-2 to TRBJ1-1; D unclear. The missing CDR3 end, 1 residue past where the read stops, is filled in from the germline J gene. The CDR3 is 10 amino acids. Germline loops: CDR1 NNHNN, CDR2 SYGAGS (reference sequence). The V end lost 7 bases, the J end lost 5 bases, and 6 bases lay between the germline ends.

On this clone: Germline and genes: mouse. The read gets to within 1 residue of the CDR3 end, and the germline J gene fills in the rest. V usage is TRBV3 and J usage is TRBJ2-4; the D gene is possibly TRBD1 (6 bases). Germline values: CDR1 SNHLY, CDR2 FYNGKV (reference sequence). Between the trimmed V and J ends, which lost 6 bases and 3 bases, there was a span of 13 bases. This CDR3 spans 14 amino acids. The CDR3 region is CASSPRGRQNTLYF. Partial CDR3 DNA: TGTGCCAGCAGTCCCAGGGGTAGGCAAAACACCTTGTAC.

Comment on this clone: The germline and genes are mouse ones. The CDR3 is cut off 1 residue early in the read; its end comes from the germline J gene. The chain combines TRBV23 with TRBJ1-4; the D call in the table, TRBD1, was not verified against the DNA. This CDR3 contains 14 residues. CDR1 KGHTA and CDR2 FQNQQP come from the germline V gene. The CDR3 reads CSSSPGHSNERLFF. Partial CDR3 DNA: TGCTCCAGCAGTCCGGGACATTCCAACGAAAGATTATTT. Full variable domain (missing parts from reference TRBV23 and TRBJ1-4): DAAVTQKPRYLIKMKGQEAEMKCIPEKGHTAVFWYQQKQSKELKFLIYFQNQQPLDQIDMVKERFSAVCPSSSLCSLGIRTCEAEDSALYLCSSSPGHSNERLFFGHGTKLSVL.

Regarding this clone: Genes here carry mouse names. The read comes to an end 1 residue before the CDR3 does, leaving the germline J gene to fill in the end. The rearrangement uses TRBV12-1 and TRBJ1-2; unclear D gene. The V gene lost 1 base and the J gene lost 0 bases, with 8 bases spanning the gap. The CDR3 runs to 14 residues. Germline assignment: CDR1 SGHSN and CDR2 HYEKVE. The CDR3 bases that were read are TGTGCCAGCTCTCTTTTGACAACAAACTCCGACTACACC. Protein sequence: CASSLLTTNSDYT. In full, the CDR3 reads CASSLLTTNSDYTF.

This clone was seen a few times. The gene names given are mouse names. The CDR3 end falls 1 residue outside the read, so it is completed with the germline J gene. The V and J genes are TRBV15 and TRBJ2-2, with 7 nucleotides matching TRBD2. The CDR3 loop spans 16 amino acids. Looked up from germline, CDR1 is SGHND and CDR2 is FRSKSL. The J segment lost 0 bases and the V segment lost 3 bases, leaving 4 bases of the junction unmatched. CDR3 protein: CASSFMGGANTGQLYF. The DNA read from the CDR3 is TGTGCCAGCAGTTTCATGGGGGGAGCAAACACCGGGCAGCTCTAC.

The sample holds one count of this clone. Gene names denote mouse genes. The read ends 1 residue before the CDR3 terminus; that terminus is restored from the germline J gene. The chain carries TRBV13-3 and TRBJ2-2; 10 bases are shared with TRBD1. This CDR3 contains 15 residues. Germline values: CDR1 NNHDY, CDR2 SYVADS. Germline trimming cut 3 bases from V and 4 bases from J; bases unmatched to any gene: 3. The sequenced part of the CDR3 DNA is TGTGCCAGCAGTGCTGGACAGGGGGGCACCGGGCAGCTCTAC. Protein sequence: CASSAGQGGTGQLY. The whole CDR3 sequence reads CASSAGQGGTGQLYF.

On this clone: Germline and genes here are mouse. The CDR3 end is not reached by the read, which stops 1 residue before it; the germline J gene fills it in. The chain employs TRBV26 and TRBJ1-4, with D perhaps matching TRBD1 (6 bases). The CDR3 consists of 15 residues. CDR1 is KGHPV, CDR2 FQNQEV, per germline (reference sequence). The germline V and J ends were trimmed by 2 bases and 4 bases, with 11 bases remaining between them. The CDR3 reads CASSLAGTHNERLFF. CDR3 DNA (partial): TGTGCCAGCAGTCTGGCCGGGACACACAACGAAAGATTATTT. Drawing the rest from reference TRBV26 and TRBJ1-4, the complete variable domain is NSKVIQTPRYLVKGQGQKAKMRCIPEKGHPVVFWYQQNKNNEFKFLINFQNQEVLQQIDMTEKRFSAECPSNSPCSLEIQSSEAGDSALYLCASSLAGTHNERLFFGHGTKLSVL.

This clone was observed a few times. The junction does not match germline at one end; this may be a read error. Gene labels here are mouse ones. The read finishes 1 residue shy of the CDR3 end, and the germline J gene is used to complete it. The chain combines TRBV13-2 with TRBJ2-7; 10 bases match TRBD2. Germline V gene lookup returns CDR1 NNHNN and CDR2 SYGAGS (reference sequence). The CDR3 covers 15 residues. CDR3 amino acids: CASSDAGTGDYEQYF. Incomplete CDR3 DNA: TGTGCCAGCAGTGATGCCGGGACTGGGGACTATGAACAGTAC.

Details on this clone: Germline and genes: mouse. The CDR3 end is not reached by the read, which stops 1 residue before it; the germline J gene fills it in. This rearrangement joins TRBV26 to TRBJ2-5; TRBD2 aligns across 8 bases. CDR1 and CDR2 from the germline V gene are KGHPV and FQNQEV (reference sequence). This CDR3 is 14 amino acids long. J gave up 4 bases and V 4 bases, and 4 bases lay outside the gene matches. The CDR3: CASSPPWGEDTQYF. The part of the CDR3 DNA that was read is TGTGCCAGCAGTCCCCCCTGGGGGGAAGACACCCAGTAC. The variable domain in full, with the rest retrieved from reference TRBV26 and TRBJ2-5, is NSKVIQTPRYLVKGQGQKAKMRCIPEKGHPVVFWYQQNKNNEFKFLINFQNQEVLQQIDMTEKRFSAECPSNSPCSLEIQSSEAGDSALYLCASSPPWGEDTQYFGPGTRLLVL.

This clone showed up just a few times. The listed genes are named as in mouse. The CDR3 extends 1 residue past the end of the read, so its final part is completed from the germline J gene. V gene TRBV13-2 combines with J gene TRBJ2-5; the D gene is possibly TRBD1 (5 bases). The CDR3 contains 14 residues. V lost 1 base, J lost 1 base, and 7 bases lay in between. The germline V gene has CDR1 NNHNN and CDR2 SYGAGS (reference sequence). CDR3 DNA (partial): TGTGCCAGCGGTGATCCCAGGGACCAAGACACCCAGTAC. It translates to CASGDPRDQDTQY. The complete CDR3 sequence is CASGDPRDQDTQYF.

Points on this clone: The gene symbols are mouse symbols. The read terminates 1 residue ahead of where the CDR3 ends, so the germline J gene completes it. The rearrangement joins TRBV24 to TRBJ2-2, with D possibly TRBD1 on 6 matching bases. CDR3 length equals 16 residues. Germline V gives CDR1 KGHTA, CDR2 FRNEEI. The V gene lost 3 bases and the J gene lost 0 bases, with 11 bases spanning the gap. This CDR3 is CASSLPGQANTGQLYF. The CDR3 DNA, read in part, is TGTGCCAGCAGTCTTCCGGGACAAGCAAACACCGGGCAGCTCTAC.

The sample holds a few counts of this clone. Gene names refer to mouse genes. Read sequence stops 1 residue before the CDR3 end, and the germline J gene provides the missing end. The V and J genes are TRBV26 and TRBJ2-2, with 10 bases fitting TRBD2. Trimming at V came to 6 bases and at J to 2 bases, leaving 3 bases not matched to a gene. This CDR3 region has 15 residues. Per the germline V gene, CDR1 is KGHPV and CDR2 is FQNQEV (reference sequence). The DNA read from the CDR3 is TGTGCCAGCAGGGCGACTGGGGGGAACACCGGGCAGCTCTAC. Encoded protein: CASRATGGNTGQLY. The whole CDR3 is CASRATGGNTGQLYF.

This clone was seen more than once but under ten times. Gene names are mouse gene names. The CDR3 region is CSSSQRDSQDTQYF. Incomplete CDR3 DNA: TGCTCCAGCAGTCAACGGGACAGTCAAGACACCCAGTAC. V usage is TRBV23 and J usage is TRBJ2-5; the table assigns TRBD1, which was not confirmed against the DNA. The read finishes 1 residue shy of the CDR3 end, and the germline J gene is used to complete it. This CDR3 spans 14 amino acids. The germline V gene encodes CDR1 KGHTA and CDR2 FQNQQP. Variable domain in full (rest from reference TRBV23 and TRBJ2-5): DAAVTQKPRYLIKMKGQEAEMKCIPEKGHTAVFWYQQKQSKELKFLIYFQNQQPLDQIDMVKERFSAVCPSSSLCSLGIRTCEAEDSALYLCSSSQRDSQDTQYFGPGTRLLVL.

Within the sample, this clone is large. Gene labels here are mouse ones. With the read ending 1 residue before the CDR3 end, the germline J gene is used to fill in that end. The chain uses TRBV23 and TRBJ2-4; TRBD2 is taken as the D call from the table, unchecked against the DNA. CDR1 is KGHTA, CDR2 FQNQQP, per germline. The CDR3 length is 15 residues. The covered CDR3 bases are TGCTCCAGCAGTCAATCATCTGGGGTACAAAACACCTTGTAC. This gives the protein CSSSQSSGVQNTLY. The entire CDR3 protein is CSSSQSSGVQNTLYF.

By sample fraction, this clone is medium-sized. Mouse germline and gene names are used. Coverage ceases 1 residue before the CDR3 finishes, and the germline J gene fills in the end. The chain carries TRBV12-1 and TRBJ2-4, with D uncertain. Looked up from germline, CDR1 is SGHSN and CDR2 is HYEKVE. Trimming pared 1 base from V and 6 bases from J, leaving 4 bases between. The CDR3 runs 11 residues. The CDR3 region is CASSLSNTLYF. CDR3 DNA (partial): TGTGCCAGCTCTCTATCCAACACCTTGTAC.

This clone has only a few counts. The genes are named according to mouse. The read gets to within 1 residue of the CDR3 end, and the germline J gene fills in the rest. The chain has TRBV26 and TRBJ2-7, with D tentatively TRBD2 (6 bases). The V gene lost 2 bases and the J gene lost 3 bases, with 8 bases spanning the gap. The CDR3 extends over 13 amino acids. The germline CDR1 and CDR2 sequences are KGHPV and FQNQEV (reference sequence). CDR3: CASSLDWSYEQYF. CDR3 bases read: TGTGCCAGCAGTCTGGACTGGAGCTATGAACAGTAC.

In regard to this clone: Genes here carry mouse names. The CDR3 extends 1 residue past the end of the read, so its final part is completed from the germline J gene. The V and J genes are TRBV12-2 and TRBJ1-2; TRBD1 matches at 10 bases. The CDR3 length is 14 residues. V lost 2 bases, J lost 2 bases, and 1 base stayed unmatched. Germline CDR1 SGHLS, CDR2 HYDKME. The sequenced part of the CDR3 DNA is TGTGCCAGCTCTCCGGGACAGGGGAACTCCGACTACACC. Its translation is CASSPGQGNSDYT. The full CDR3 is CASSPGQGNSDYTF.

Details on this clone: All gene names here are mouse names. The CDR3 goes on 1 residue after the read ends, and that part is filled in from the germline J gene. The V and J genes are TRBV5 and TRBJ2-1; TRBD2 aligns across 9 bases. Trimming at V came to 4 bases and at J to 1 base, leaving 2 bases not matched to a gene. The CDR3 loop spans 15 amino acids. CDR1 and CDR2 (germline): LGHNA, YNLKQL (reference sequence). The CDR3 reads CASSPDWGNYAEQFF. CDR3 DNA (partial): TGTGCCAGCAGCCCCGACTGGGGGAACTATGCTGAGCAGTTC.

In regard to this clone: Each gene name is a mouse one. Read coverage stops 1 residue before the CDR3 terminus; the germline J gene supplies the remainder. This chain joins TRBV23 and TRBJ1-1; the table names TRBD1, a call not compared with the DNA. Looked up from germline, CDR1 is KGHTA and CDR2 is FQNQQP. The CDR3 loop spans 14 amino acids. The chain's CDR3 is CSSSQSQGDTEVFF. The part of the CDR3 DNA that was read is TGCTCCAGCAGTCAATCACAGGGGGACACAGAAGTCTTC.

A word on this clone: Gene names are the mouse ones. The read finishes 1 residue shy of the CDR3 end, and the germline J gene is used to complete it. This chain links TRBV3 with TRBJ1-4; TRBD1 is a possible D gene (5 bases). V lost 3 bases and J 1 base, leaving 9 bases between the germline ends. The CDR3 spans 15 residues. From germline, CDR1 is SNHLY and CDR2 FYNGKV (reference sequence). CDR3 sequence reads: CASSFGHPSNERLFF. The DNA read from the CDR3 is TGTGCCAGCAGCTTCGGACACCCTTCCAACGAAAGATTATTT.

On this clone itself: Gene labels here are mouse ones. The CDR3 end falls 1 residue outside the read, so it is completed with the germline J gene. The chain carries TRBV15 and TRBJ2-7, with 13 bases matching TRBD2. The V gene end was trimmed by 5 bases and the J gene end by 4 bases; junction bases not matched to a gene: 2. CDR1 and CDR2 from the germline V gene are SGHND and FRSKSL. The CDR3 length is 14 residues. CDR3 region: CASSRTGGAYEQYF. The CDR3 bases that were read are TGTGCCAGCAGTCGGACTGGGGGGGCGTATGAACAGTAC.

In regard to this clone: Genes and germline are mouse. The sequenced fragment ends 1 residue before the CDR3 boundary, so the rest is inferred from the germline J gene. This sequence joins TRBV26 and TRBJ2-4; a weak D match, TRBD1 (5 bases). The CDR3 covers 14 residues. Trimming removed 6 bases at V and 0 bases at J, with 10 bases between. Germline-derived CDR1 and CDR2 are KGHPV and FQNQEV (reference sequence). The CDR3 here is CASSRTPSQNTLYF. CDR3 DNA, as far as it was read: TGTGCCAGCAGCCGGACACCTAGTCAAAACACCTTGTAC.

To note about this clone: Mouse gene names apply. The read finishes 1 residue shy of the CDR3 end, and the germline J gene is used to complete it. The V and J genes are TRBV5 and TRBJ1-3; no clear D gene. Looked up from germline, CDR1 is LGHNA and CDR2 is YNLKQL (reference sequence). The CDR3 is made up of 15 amino acids. V was pared by 0 bases and J by 0 bases, with 6 bases between. The CDR3 protein is CASSQDWDSGNTLYF. The DNA read from the CDR3 is TGTGCCAGCAGCCAAGATTGGGATTCTGGAAATACGCTCTAT.

This clone was seen more than once but under ten times. Genes and germline are mouse. The read finishes 1 residue shy of the CDR3 end, and the germline J gene is used to complete it. The chain uses TRBV3 and TRBJ2-1; the D call may be TRBD1 or TRBD2 (5 bases each). This CDR3 region has 13 residues. Germline lookup yields CDR1 SNHLY and CDR2 FYNGKV (reference sequence). V dropped 3 bases and J dropped 5 bases, with 8 bases sitting between them. CDR3 DNA (partial): TGTGCCAGCAGCTTGGGACGGAATGCTGAGCAGTTC. Translating it yields CASSLGRNAEQF. The whole CDR3 protein is CASSLGRNAEQFF.